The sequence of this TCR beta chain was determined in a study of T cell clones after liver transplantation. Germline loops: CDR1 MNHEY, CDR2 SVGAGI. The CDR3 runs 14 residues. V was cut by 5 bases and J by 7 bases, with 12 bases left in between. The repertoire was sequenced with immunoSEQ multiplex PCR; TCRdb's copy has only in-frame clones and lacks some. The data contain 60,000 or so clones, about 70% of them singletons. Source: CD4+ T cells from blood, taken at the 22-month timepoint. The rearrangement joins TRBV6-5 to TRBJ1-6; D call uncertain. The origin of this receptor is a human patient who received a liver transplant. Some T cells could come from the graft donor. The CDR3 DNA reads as TGTGCCAGCAGTGAAGTTTTAGCAAATTCACCCCTCCACTTT. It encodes CASSEVLANSPLHF.